This record concerns one T cell receptor (beta chain) sequence. Its antigen is unknown. The data are from a study of vaccination effects on CD4 cells after COVID-19. Study-level information: Two doses of either BNT162b2 or mRNA-1273 were given to each participant.

Once cultured for 9 to 11 days, the cells underwent separation to obtain CD4+ T cells. On both days 3 and 7, half of the culture medium was replaced with IL-2 medium. Data came from immunoSEQ multiplex PCR; TCRdb stores just in-frame clones and leaves some out. The table includes approximately 60,000 clones, about two thirds detected once. The CDR3 totals 15 residues. Germline values: CDR1 SGHTA, CDR2 FQGTGA. The junction had 8 bases not matched to a gene; V was cut back by 5 bases and J by 5 bases. The origin of this receptor is a human donor who had a prior SARS-CoV-2 infection. This chain joins TRBV7-3 and TRBJ2-5; 10 bases are shared with TRBD1. The specimen was CD4+ T cells from PBMCs cultured without peptide, collected before COVID-19 vaccination. The CDR3 here is CASSLGTGVGETQYF. In nucleotides, the CDR3 is TGTGCCAGCAGCCTTGGGACAGGGGTCGGGGAGACCCAGTACTTC. The full variable domain, with the rest looked up from reference TRBV7-3 and TRBJ2-5, is GAGVSQTPSNKVTEKGKYVELRCDPISGHTALYWYRQSLGQGPEFLIYFQGTGAADDSGLPNDRFFAVRPEGSVSTLKIQRTERGDSAVYLCASSLGTGVGETQYFGPGTRLLVL.